This TCR beta chain was profiled in a study of a mutant IDH1 vaccine in newly diagnosed glioma. Whole-study context: Before enrollment, patients got radiotherapy alone, temozolomide alone, or mostly the combination.

A note on this clone: Its antigen is not known.

The protocol was immunoSEQ multiplex PCR, while the TCRdb copy is restricted to in-frame clones and leaves out a portion. The table lists tens of thousands of clones, roughly 77% of them singletons. Specified time point: week 35, safety follow-up. Topical imiquimod accompanied each vaccine dose, which consisted of 300 ug of mutant IDH1 20-mer peptide. The CDR3 loop spans 17 amino acids. V gave up 5 bases and J gave up 0 bases; unmatched junction bases: 7. CDR1 is LNHDA and CDR2 is SQIVND in the germline V gene (reference sequence). This chain uses TRBV19 with TRBJ1-6; TRBD1 aligns across 7 bases. This material consisted of PBMCs, taken from a glioma patient whose treatment included an IDH1 peptide vaccine. The TCR was taken from a man aged 35-49 years with glioma. Some clones in this sample may be carry-over from other donors' samples. The CDR3 region has the DNA TGTGCCAGTAGTTCCCGGACAGGTTTCTCCTATAATTCACCCCTCCACTTT. It is translated as CASSSRTGFSYNSPLHF.